This T cell receptor (beta chain) was found in a study of blood T cell repertoires in COVID-19. Study-level information: Sites across the United States, Italy and Spain contributed samples from acute and convalescent COVID-19. The cDNA or gDNA used as material had been derived from T cells, B-cell-depleted T cells, or PBMCs.

As handled by the study authors: Amplifying reference gene primers gave estimates of nucleated cell counts. This table comes from immunoSEQ multiplex PCR, and its TCRdb copy is limited to in-frame clones, with some not included. From that table come the V and J calls and clone size; the DNA was used to work out D and trimming. The sample records almost 200,000 clones, roughly nine tenths being singletons. Germline assignment: CDR1 SGHTS and CDR2 YDEGEE. This CDR3 contains 13 residues. Trimming removed 1 base at V and 8 bases at J, with 9 bases between. V gene TRBV5-8 combines with J gene TRBJ2-2; possibly TRBD1 for D (6 bases). The sequence came from a woman in her sixties or seventies with acute or convalescent COVID-19. Specimen: peripheral blood. The CDR3 reads CASSLIRGGELFF. CDR3 coding DNA: TGTGCCAGCAGCTTGATCAGGGGTGGGGAGCTGTTTTTT.